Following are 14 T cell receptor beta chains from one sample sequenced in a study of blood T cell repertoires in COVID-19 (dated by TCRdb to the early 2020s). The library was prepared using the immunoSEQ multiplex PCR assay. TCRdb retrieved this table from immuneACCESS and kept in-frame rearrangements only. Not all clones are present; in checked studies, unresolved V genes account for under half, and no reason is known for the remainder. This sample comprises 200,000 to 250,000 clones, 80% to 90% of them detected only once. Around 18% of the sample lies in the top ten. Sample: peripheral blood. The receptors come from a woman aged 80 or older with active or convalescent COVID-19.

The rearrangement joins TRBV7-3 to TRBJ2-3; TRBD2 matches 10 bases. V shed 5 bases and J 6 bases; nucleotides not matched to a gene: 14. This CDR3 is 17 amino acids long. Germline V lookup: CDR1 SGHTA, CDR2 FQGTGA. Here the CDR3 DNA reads TGTGCCAGCAGCCGAGGTGTTAGCGGGGGGATCCGGGATACGCAGTATTTT. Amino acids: CASSRGVSGGIRDTQYF.

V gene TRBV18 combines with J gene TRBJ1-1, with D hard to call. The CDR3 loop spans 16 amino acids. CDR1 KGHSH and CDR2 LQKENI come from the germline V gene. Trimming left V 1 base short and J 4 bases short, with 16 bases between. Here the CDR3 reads CASSPLAAGLGTEAFF. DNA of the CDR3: TGTGCCAGCTCACCACTAGCCGCCGGGTTGGGCACTGAAGCTTTCTTT.

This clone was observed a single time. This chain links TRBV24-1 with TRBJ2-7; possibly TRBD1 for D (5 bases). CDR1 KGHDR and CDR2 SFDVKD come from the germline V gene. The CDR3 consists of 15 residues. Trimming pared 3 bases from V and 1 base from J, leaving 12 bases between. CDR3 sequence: CATSDPGQGSYEQYF. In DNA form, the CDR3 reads TGTGCCACCAGTGATCCTGGACAAGGGTCCTACGAGCAGTACTTC.

The CDR3 nucleotides are TGTGCCAGTAGTAGCAGGACAGGGGGCGGTCTGAATGAGCAGTTCTTC. As protein: CASSSRTGGGLNEQFF. This chain connects TRBV19 to TRBJ2-1; 11 bases align to TRBD1. Germline V gene sequence: CDR1 LNHDA, CDR2 SQIVND (reference sequence). The CDR3 spans 16 residues. V lost 4 bases, J lost 7 bases, and 9 bases stayed unmatched.

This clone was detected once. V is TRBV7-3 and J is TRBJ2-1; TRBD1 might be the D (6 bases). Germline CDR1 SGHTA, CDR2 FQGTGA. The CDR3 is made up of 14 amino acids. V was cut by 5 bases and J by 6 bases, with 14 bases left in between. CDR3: CASSPGGRGNEQFF. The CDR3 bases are TGTGCCAGCAGCCCCGGAGGCAGGGGCAATGAGCAGTTCTTC.

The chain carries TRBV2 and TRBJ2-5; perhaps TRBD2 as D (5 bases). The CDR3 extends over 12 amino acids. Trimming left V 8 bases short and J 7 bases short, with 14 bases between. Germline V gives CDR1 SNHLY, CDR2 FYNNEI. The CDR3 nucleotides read TGTGCCAGCTTCGGGATTACGGGGACCCAGTACTTC. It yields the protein CASFGITGTQYF.

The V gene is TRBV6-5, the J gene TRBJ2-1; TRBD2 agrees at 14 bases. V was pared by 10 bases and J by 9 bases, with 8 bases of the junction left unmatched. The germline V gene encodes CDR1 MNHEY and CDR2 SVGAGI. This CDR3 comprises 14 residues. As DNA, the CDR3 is TGTGCCACCGTTGGGACTAGCGGGAGTGGTGAGCAGTTCTTC. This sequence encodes CATVGTSGSGEQFF.

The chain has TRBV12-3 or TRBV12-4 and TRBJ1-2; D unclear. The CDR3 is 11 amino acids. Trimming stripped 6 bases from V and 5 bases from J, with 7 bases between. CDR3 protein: CASSRGYGYTF. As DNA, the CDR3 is TGTGCCAGCAGCCGAGGATATGGCTACACCTTC.

The CDR3 loop is CASSLGVDIYGYTF. The CDR3 DNA sequence: TGTGCCAGCAGTTTAGGGGTGGACATTTATGGCTACACCTTC. The chain joins TRBV28 to TRBJ1-2; D may be TRBD1 (5 bases). This CDR3 spans 14 amino acids. With 2 bases removed from V and 5 bases from J, the gap between germline ends came to 12 bases. Germline assignment: CDR1 MDHEN and CDR2 SYDVKM.

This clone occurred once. The CDR3 DNA sequence: TGTGCCAGCAGCCATGAAAGCAGGGCCCGAGGAGGGGAGCTGTTTTTT. This codes for CASSHESRARGGELFF. The chain joins TRBV3-1 (or the pseudogene TRBV3-2) to TRBJ2-2, with D perhaps TRBD1 (5 bases). The CDR3 spans 16 residues. The germline CDR1 and CDR2 sequences are LGHDT and YNNKEL (reference sequence). With 3 bases removed from V and 8 bases from J, the gap between germline ends came to 19 bases.

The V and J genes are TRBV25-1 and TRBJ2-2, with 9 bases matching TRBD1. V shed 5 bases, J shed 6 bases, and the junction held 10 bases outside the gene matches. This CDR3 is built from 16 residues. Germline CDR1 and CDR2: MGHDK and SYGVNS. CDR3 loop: CASSKSGTGKAGELFF. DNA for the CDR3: TGTGCCAGCAGTAAATCCGGGACAGGGAAGGCCGGGGAGCTGTTTTTT.

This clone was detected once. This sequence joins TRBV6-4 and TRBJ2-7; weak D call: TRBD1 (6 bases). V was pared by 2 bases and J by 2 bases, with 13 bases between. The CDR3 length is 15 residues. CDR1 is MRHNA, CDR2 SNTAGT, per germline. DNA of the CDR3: TGTGCCAGCAGTGACCCAGGGGATGCCACCTACGAGCAGTACTTC. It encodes CASSDPGDATYEQYF.

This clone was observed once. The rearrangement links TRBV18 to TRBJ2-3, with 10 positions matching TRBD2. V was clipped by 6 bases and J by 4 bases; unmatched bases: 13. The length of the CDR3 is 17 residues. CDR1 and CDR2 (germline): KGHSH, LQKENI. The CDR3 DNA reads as TGTGCCAGCTCCCTTCTCCCGATAGCGGGGGGTCCAGATACGCAGTATTTT. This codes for CASSLLPIAGGPDTQYF.

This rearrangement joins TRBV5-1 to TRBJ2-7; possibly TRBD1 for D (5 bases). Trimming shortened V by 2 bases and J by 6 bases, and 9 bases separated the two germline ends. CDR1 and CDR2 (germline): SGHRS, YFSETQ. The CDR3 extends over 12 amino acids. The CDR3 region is CASSFQGSEQYF. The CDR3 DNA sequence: TGCGCCAGCAGCTTCCAGGGCTCCGAGCAGTACTTC.